The T cell receptor beta chain described here comes from a study of brain metastases from non-small cell lung cancer. Study-level points and caveats: In about 60% of brain metastases, T-cell clones were expanded compared with matched primary tumors. Paired brain metastases and primary tumors largely shared TCR repertoires.

Some clones are missing from TCRdb's copy, which holds only in-frame ones; the method was immunoSEQ multiplex PCR. The sample records about 2,000 clones, roughly nine tenths being singletons. The sample holds one count of this clone. Its cognate antigen is unknown. The CDR3 is made up of 15 amino acids. CDR1 SGHTA and CDR2 FQGNSA come from the germline V gene. V shed 5 bases and J 4 bases; nucleotides not matched to a gene: 4. Sequenced sample: primary lung tumor tissue. The V and J genes are TRBV7-2 and TRBJ2-3; 12 bases fit TRBD1. The sequence was collected from a donor over 35 with non-small cell lung cancer. In DNA form, the CDR3 reads TGTGCCAGCAGCATGGGACAGGGGGCCGCAGATACGCAGTATTTT. Amino acid sequence: CASSMGQGAADTQYF.